One sample yielded the 2 T cell receptor beta chains listed below, sequenced in a study of control samples from healthy donors and cancer patients. Some clones are missing from TCRdb's copy, which holds only in-frame ones; the method was immunoSEQ multiplex PCR. This sample has about 98,000 clones, with almost 85% found just once. Sequencing was carried out using blood. Source of these receptors: a man between 60 and 75 years old in good health.

A few counts support this clone. V usage is TRBV30 and J usage is TRBJ1-2; the D is unclear. V dropped 1 base and J dropped 8 bases, with 20 bases sitting between them. The CDR3 is made up of 15 amino acids. The germline CDR1 and CDR2 sequences are GTSNPN and SVGIG (reference sequence). CDR3 sequence reads: CAWSEFLGISAGYTF. CDR3 bases: TGTGCCTGGAGTGAGTTCTTGGGTATCTCTGCGGGCTACACCTTC.

V is TRBV11-3 and J is TRBJ2-1; 10 bases fit TRBD2. V was pared by 2 bases and J by 6 bases, with 4 bases of the junction left unmatched. This CDR3 comprises 15 residues. Germline loops: CDR1 SGHNT, CDR2 YENEEA. Here the CDR3 reads CASSLFSGRGNEQFF. The CDR3 bases are TGTGCCAGCAGCTTATTCAGCGGGAGGGGCAATGAGCAGTTCTTC.